The rows below give T cell receptor beta chains drawn from one sample of a study of T cell repertoires in cytomegalovirus infection. TCRdb fed the reads into MiXCR, producing one record per CDR3 protein. This table holds 200,000 to 300,000 distinct CDR3 sequences, 12% to 15% found once. The specimen was PBMCs. These receptors were taken from a human donor in good health (CMV status not recorded). Some clones in this sample may be carry-over from other donors' samples. Both conserved end residues are part of each CDR3. A D gene is named only where the DNA matches it firmly. Where a row states a size, it is once, few, many or the class of an expanded clone; other rows omit it.

clone_size,d_call,cdr3_length,v_call,j_call,cdr3_nt,cdr3_aa
few,TRBD1,16,TRBV5-5,TRBJ2-2,TGTGCCAGCAGCCAAGACCCGGGACAGGGAATCGGGGAGCTGTTTTTT,CASSQDPGQGIGELFF
many,NA,13,TRBV10-3,TRBJ2-5,TGTGCCATCAGTGAGTACCGCGAAGAGACCCAGTACTTC,CAISEYREETQYF
NA,TRBD2,17,TRBV7-2,TRBJ2-1,TGTGCCAGCAGCTTAGAAGGGTCAGCGGGAACCTACAATGAGCAGTTCTTC,CASSLEGSAGTYNEQFF
NA,NA,15,TRBV5-8,TRBJ2-7,TGTGCCAGCAGAACCGAAAGGACATTCTTTCGCGAGCAGTACTTC,CASRTERTFFREQYF
few,TRBD1,19,TRBV11-1,TRBJ1-2,TGTGCCAGCAGCTTGAAGGACAGGGTGAAACTCTCCTGGAACTATGGCTACACCTTC,CASSLKDRVKLSWNYGYTF
few,NA,12,TRBV2,TRBJ1-2,TGTGCCATCCTCGACAGGATCTATGGCTACACCTTC,CAILDRIYGYTF
few,NA,13,TRBV4-1,TRBJ2-1,TGCGCCAGCAGCCAAGATCAGCCTAATGAGCAGTTCTTC,CASSQDQPNEQFF
many,NA,15,TRBV12-3/TRBV12-4,TRBJ1-5,TGTGCCAGCAGTTTATCGGTTTTTAGCAATCAGCCCCAGCATTTT,CASSLSVFSNQPQHF
few,NA,14,TRBV9,TRBJ2-3,TGTGCCAGCAGCGTAGAACGAAGCACAGATACGCAGTATTTT,CASSVERSTDTQYF
few,NA,16,TRBV18,TRBJ1-3,TGTGCCAGCTCACCACAACAGGAAATCTCTGGAAACACCATATATTTT,CASSPQQEISGNTIYF
NA,NA,16,TRBV5-4,TRBJ2-7,TGTGCCAGCAGCTTTTTTTCGGGAATAGTTAGCGACGAGCAGTACTTC,CASSFFSGIVSDEQYF
once,NA,16,TRBV12-3/TRBV12-4,TRBJ2-2,TGTGCCAGCAGTCCAACGGGGCTTACAAACACCGGGGAGCTGTTTTTT,CASSPTGLTNTGELFF
many,NA,14,TRBV7-2,TRBJ1-4,TGTGCCAGCAGTTCTAGCGGGTCTAATGAAAAACTGTTTTTT,CASSSSGSNEKLFF
many,NA,14,TRBV7-2,TRBJ1-5,TGTGCCAGCAGCCCTAGGGTAGGCAATCAGCCCCAGCATTTT,CASSPRVGNQPQHF